These 3 T cell receptor beta chains were all obtained from the same sample, sequenced in a study of blood T cell repertoires in COVID-19. Using immunoSEQ multiplex PCR, the repertoire was profiled, and TCRdb retains in-frame clones only, with some absent. The profile shows hundreds of thousands of clones, 80% to 90% of them singletons. The sequencing input was PBMCs or T cells enriched from blood (not recorded which). The receptors were sampled from a woman in her 40s with acute COVID-19.

The chain employs TRBV15 and TRBJ1-5; no firm D call. The CDR3 sequence is 15 residues long. Trimming cost V 0 bases and J 3 bases, with 9 bases left between them. The germline V gene has CDR1 LNHNV and CDR2 YYDKDF (reference sequence). The DNA for the CDR3 is TGTGCCACCAGCAGAGATCTAGGTAACAATCAGCCCCAGCATTTT. This translates into CATSRDLGNNQPQHF.

The rearrangement joins TRBV28 to TRBJ2-7, with 12 bases identical to TRBD2. This CDR3 has 13 residues. The ends lost 6 bases at V and 7 bases at J; junction bases unmatched: 4. Germline-derived CDR1 and CDR2 are MDHEN and SYDVKM. CDR3 in amino acids: CASRPLAGGEQYF. CDR3 DNA: TGTGCCAGCAGGCCACTAGCGGGAGGAGAGCAGTACTTC.

The CDR3 DNA sequence: TGTGCCAGCAGCGTAGGCCAGGTTACAGATACGCAGTATTTT. It encodes CASSVGQVTDTQYF. The rearrangement uses TRBV9 and TRBJ2-3; no firm D call. CDR3 length equals 14 residues. V lost 0 bases, J lost 3 bases, and 8 bases lay in between. The germline V gene encodes CDR1 SGDLS and CDR2 YYNGEE.